This T cell receptor (beta chain) was sequenced for a study of shared clonotypes between healthy human individuals. The table came from immunoSEQ multiplex PCR; TCRdb's copy has only in-frame clones and leaves some out. Here the sample spans 2 million to 2.5 million clones, approximately 96% being singletons. Study observations and caveats: Clonotype sharing across a few donors was observed for around 5% of naive CD4 clonotypes.

A remark on this clone: Its antigen is as yet unknown.

CDR3 length: 16 residues. Per germline, CDR1 SGHTA and CDR2 FQGNSA. V trimming: 0 bases; J trimming: 3 bases; junction bases outside the gene matches: 2. Sequencing was done on a sample of naive CD4+ T cells sorted from blood. As for subset: CD45RA+ positively selected. This rearrangement joins TRBV7-2 to TRBJ1-6; 7 bases fit TRBD1. This clonotype was obtained from a young man in good health. The CDR3 spells CASSLAGTVYNSPLHF. CDR3 nucleotides: TGTGCCAGCAGCTTAGCCGGGACAGTCTATAATTCACCCCTCCACTTT.